Below, 29 T cell receptor beta chains from the same sample are listed, as sequenced in a study of cytomegalovirus exposure and HLA in healthy donors. In the PCR, 60 Vbeta and 13 Jbeta primers were used. Sequenced by immunoSEQ multiplex PCR; TCRdb stores in-frame clones only, minus some. The sample consists of over 150,000 clones, around 79% of them appearing once. What was sequenced was PBMCs. These receptors all stem from a man between 18 and 29 years old in good health and CMV-seronegative.

This clone was found a few times. The V and J genes are TRBV7-9 and TRBJ1-5, with a weak D call TRBD1 (5 bases). The V gene lost 1 base and the J gene lost 2 bases, with 9 bases spanning the gap. From germline, CDR1 is SEHNR and CDR2 FQNEAQ (reference sequence). The CDR3 is made up of 15 amino acids. The CDR3 DNA is TGTGCCAGCAGCTTAGGGGGGGGAGGCAATCAGCCCCAGCATTTT. It codes for CASSLGGGGNQPQHF.

The V and J genes are TRBV28 and TRBJ1-3; D is perhaps TRBD1 (5 bases). The CDR3 consists of 16 residues. CDR1 is MDHEN and CDR2 is SYDVKM in the germline V gene. Trimming shortened V by 7 bases and J by 0 bases, and 16 bases separated the two germline ends. CDR3 sequence (DNA): TGTGCCAGCACTACCTCAGGGTTCCTCTCTGGAAACACCATATATTTT. It yields the protein CASTTSGFLSGNTIYF.

V is TRBV7-3 and J is TRBJ1-5, with D possibly being TRBD1 (6 bases). The CDR3 loop spans 13 amino acids. Per the germline V gene, CDR1 is SGHTA and CDR2 is FQGTGA. The V end was cut by 2 bases, the J end by 6 bases, with 8 bases between. The CDR3 is CASSLEQGQPQHF. CDR3 DNA: TGTGCCAGCAGCTTAGAACAGGGTCAGCCCCAGCATTTT.

As regards this clone: In the same sample, other DNA sequences code for this CDR3. The chain carries TRBV19 and TRBJ1-1; D may be TRBD1 (5 bases). This CDR3 has 13 residues. Germline assignment: CDR1 LNHDA and CDR2 SQIVND (reference sequence). Trimming pared 3 bases from V and 2 bases from J, leaving 7 bases between. This CDR3 is CASSIGGNTEAFF. The CDR3 nucleotides are TGTGCCAGTAGTATCGGGGGAAACACTGAAGCTTTCTTT. The full variable domain, rest sourced from reference TRBV19 and TRBJ1-1, is DGGITQSPKYLFRKEGQNVTLSCEQNLNHDAMYWYRQDPGQGLRLIYYSQIVNDFQKGDIAEGYSVSREKKESFPLTVTSAQKNPTAFYLCASSIGGNTEAFFGQGTRLTVV.

The rearrangement uses TRBV7-2 and TRBJ1-2; D is perhaps TRBD1 (6 bases). From germline, CDR1 is SGHTA and CDR2 FQGNSA. V shed 8 bases and J shed 8 bases, with 15 bases lying between them. The CDR3 length is 12 residues. The CDR3 here is CASGGAIGGYTF. Written as DNA, the CDR3 is TGTGCCAGCGGGGGCGCAATTGGGGGCTACACCTTC. The whole variable domain, remainder taken from reference TRBV7-2 and TRBJ1-2, is GAGVSQSPSNKVTEKGKDVELRCDPISGHTALYWYRQSLGQGLEFLIYFQGNSAPDKSGLPSDRFSAERTGGSVSTLTIQRTQQEDSAVYLCASGGAIGGYTFGSGTRLTVV.

The V gene is TRBV5-8, the J gene TRBJ2-7, with TRBD1 as a possible D gene (5 bases). The CDR3 extends over 15 amino acids. CDR1 SGHTS and CDR2 YDEGEE come from the germline V gene. Trimming took 0 bases from V and 4 from J, leaving 14 bases between them. CDR3 amino acids: CASSLEAGRPYEQYF. The DNA for the CDR3 is TGTGCCAGCAGCTTGGAGGCAGGGCGGCCTTACGAGCAGTACTTC.

This clone was counted a single time. The rearrangement uses TRBV5-4 and TRBJ2-1, with TRBD1 matching 9 bases. The germline gives CDR1 SGHNT, CDR2 YYREEE (reference sequence). The CDR3 extends over 15 amino acids. Trimming cost V 0 bases and J 5 bases; bases outside gene matches: 3. The CDR3 is CASSLAGQGHNEQFF. The DNA for the CDR3 is TGTGCCAGCAGCTTGGCCGGACAGGGGCACAATGAGCAGTTCTTC.

The V call is TRBV4-1, the J call TRBJ2-2; 10 bases agree with TRBD1. V trimming: 2 bases; J trimming: 5 bases; junction bases outside the gene matches: 8. Germline V lookup: CDR1 MGHRA, CDR2 YSYEKL. This CDR3 is built from 17 residues. The CDR3 nucleotides read TGCGCCAGCAGCCAACTCCCGGGACAGGGGAAGACCGGGGAGCTGTTTTTT. This translates into CASSQLPGQGKTGELFF.

This chain uses TRBV5-1 with TRBJ2-1, with D possibly being TRBD2 (6 bases). From germline, CDR1 is SGHRS and CDR2 YFSETQ. CDR3 length: 15 amino acids. Trimming shortened V by 0 bases and J by 6 bases, and 13 bases separated the two germline ends. CDR3 nucleotide sequence: TGCGCCAGCAGCTTGGATAGCGGATACCCCAATGAGCAGTTCTTC. Residues: CASSLDSGYPNEQFF.

This chain links TRBV5-1 with TRBJ2-5; TRBD1 matches 9 bases. The CDR3 has 16 amino acids. V lost 0 bases, J lost 2 bases, and 5 bases stayed unmatched. CDR1 and CDR2 from the germline V gene are SGHRS and YFSETQ. CDR3 loop: CASSLVWTGEQETQYF. The CDR3 nucleotides are TGCGCCAGCAGCTTGGTATGGACAGGGGAGCAAGAGACCCAGTACTTC.

CDR3 residues: CASSLAPGMNTEAFF. The CDR3 bases are TGCGCCAGCAGCTTGGCCCCGGGAATGAACACTGAAGCTTTCTTT. This chain links TRBV5-1 with TRBJ1-1, with D unclear. CDR3 size: 15 residues. V lost 0 bases, J lost 0 bases, and 9 bases lay in between. The germline V gene encodes CDR1 SGHRS and CDR2 YFSETQ. Looking up the rest from reference TRBV5-1 and TRBJ1-1 gives the full variable domain: KAGVTQTPRYLIKTRGQQVTLSCSPISGHRSVSWYQQTPGQGLQFLFEYFSETQRNKGNFPGRFSGRQFSNSRSEMNVSTLELGDSALYLCASSLAPGMNTEAFFGQGTRLTVV.

CDR3 residues: CASSRTGGTSYGYTF. DNA for the CDR3: TGTGCCAGCAGCCGGACAGGGGGCACTTCCTATGGCTACACCTTC. V is TRBV6-5 and J is TRBJ1-2; TRBD1 agrees at 11 bases. The CDR3 totals 15 residues. V was pared by 6 bases and J by 4 bases, with 7 bases of the junction left unmatched. The germline V gene encodes CDR1 MNHEY and CDR2 SVGAGI.

The CDR3 spells CASSMWGGVLNTEAFF. In nucleotides, the CDR3 is TGTGCCAGTAGTATGTGGGGCGGAGTCTTAAACACTGAAGCTTTCTTT. This chain connects TRBV19 to TRBJ1-1; possibly TRBD1 for D (5 bases). This CDR3 spans 16 amino acids. Germline V gene data show CDR1 as LNHDA and CDR2 as SQIVND (reference sequence). V lost 3 bases to trimming and J lost 2 bases, with 16 bases between them.

The chain recombines TRBV7-3 with TRBJ2-2; TRBD1 matches at 9 bases. The V and J ends lost 5 bases and 8 bases, in that order; junction bases with no gene match: 9. Germline loops: CDR1 SGHTA, CDR2 FQGTGA. The CDR3 has 15 residues. In nucleotides, the CDR3 is TGTGCCAGCAGCCTCTTGGGACAGGGCTCGGGGGAGCTGTTTTTT. Protein sequence: CASSLLGQGSGELFF.

Written as DNA, the CDR3 is TGTGCCAGCAGTTACTCGGGGGGGTCCTATAATTCACCCCTCCACTTT. Translation: CASSYSGGSYNSPLHF. The rearrangement links TRBV6-5 to TRBJ1-6, with a tentative D call TRBD1 (5 bases). Looked up from germline, CDR1 is MNHEY and CDR2 is SVGAGI. With 0 bases removed from V and 1 base from J, the gap between germline ends came to 7 bases. This CDR3 region has 16 residues.

The V call is TRBV7-3, the J call TRBJ1-6; a possible D gene is TRBD1 (6 bases). There are 15 residues in the CDR3. Germline V gene sequence: CDR1 SGHTA, CDR2 FQGTGA. The germline V and J ends were trimmed by 5 bases and 6 bases, with 14 bases remaining between them. The CDR3 bases are TGTGCCAGCAGCCCTGGGACACTGGGTAATTCACCCCTCCACTTT. This codes for CASSPGTLGNSPLHF.

This clone was counted between two and nine times. The junction and the germline gene differ at one end; a read error may be behind it. This chain uses TRBV27 with TRBJ2-4; TRBD2 aligns across 7 bases. The CDR3 runs to 17 residues. Germline loops: CDR1 MNHEY, CDR2 SMNVEV (reference sequence). The CDR3 spells CASHPLGGGLAKNSQYF. The CDR3, as DNA: TGTGCCAGCCATCCCCTTGGGGGAGGGTTAGCCAAAAACAGTCAGTACTTC.

The gene calls are TRBV6-6 and TRBJ2-5; a possible D gene is TRBD2 (6 bases). This CDR3 contains 15 residues. Per the germline V gene, CDR1 is MNHNY and CDR2 is SVGAGI (reference sequence). With 5 bases removed from V and 5 bases from J, the gap between germline ends came to 18 bases. CDR3 in DNA: TGTGCCAGCAGTCCTGTGGGGATTCGGGGGGAGACCCAGTACTTC. Residues: CASSPVGIRGETQYF.

This chain joins TRBV5-1 and TRBJ1-1, with D perhaps TRBD1 (6 bases). V lost 5 bases to trimming and J lost 1 base, with 30 bases between them. Germline V lookup: CDR1 SGHRS, CDR2 YFSETQ. The CDR3 runs to 20 residues. CDR3 protein: CASRPTPGHRLTLQNTEAFF. The CDR3 DNA reads as TGCGCCAGCAGACCAACCCCGGGACACCGACTAACTCTACAGAACACTGAAGCTTTCTTT.

J is TRBJ2-2 and V is TRBV29-1; TRBD1 matches 8 bases. Per the germline V gene, CDR1 is SQVTM and CDR2 is ANQGSEA. V shed 4 bases, J shed 2 bases, and the junction held 3 bases outside the gene matches. The length of the CDR3 is 14 residues. CDR3 protein: CSVVGTGNTGELFF. CDR3 sequence (DNA): TGCAGCGTTGTGGGGACAGGAAACACCGGGGAGCTGTTTTTT.

The V call is TRBV4-1, the J call TRBJ1-1; 8 bases map to TRBD1. Trimming took 3 bases from V and 4 from J; bases not matched to a gene: 10. This CDR3 region has 16 residues. Germline-derived CDR1 and CDR2 are MGHRA and YSYEKL. Here the CDR3 reads CASSQNPGQAFTEAFF. The CDR3 DNA reads TGCGCCAGCAGCCAGAACCCGGGACAGGCTTTCACTGAAGCTTTCTTT.

The chain employs TRBV7-9 and TRBJ1-6; 8 bases map to TRBD1. V shed 5 bases, J shed 7 bases, and the junction held 7 bases outside the gene matches. The germline V gene encodes CDR1 SEHNR and CDR2 FQNEAQ (reference sequence). CDR3 size: 15 residues. DNA for the CDR3: TGTGCCAGCAGCCGACAGGGGTTGGGGAATTCACCCCTCCACTTT. Protein sequence: CASSRQGLGNSPLHF.

The V gene is TRBV5-1, the J gene TRBJ1-6; 9 bases map to TRBD1. Germline V gene data show CDR1 as SGHRS and CDR2 as YFSETQ. The ends lost 4 bases at V and 0 bases at J; junction bases unmatched: 5. The CDR3 sequence is 17 residues long. CDR3 bases: TGCGCCAGCAGCCCGGGACAGGGTAGCTCCTATAATTCACCCCTCCACTTT. The encoded protein is CASSPGQGSSYNSPLHF.

The gene calls are TRBV9 and TRBJ1-2; 7 bases align to TRBD1. V lost 0 bases, J lost 4 bases, and 3 bases stayed unmatched. This CDR3 spans 14 amino acids. Germline CDR1 and CDR2: SGDLS and YYNGEE. For the CDR3, the DNA is TGTGCCAGCAGCGTAGGGGACAGTTCCTATGGCTACACCTTC. Amino acids: CASSVGDSSYGYTF.

This clone showed up just a few times. This chain connects TRBV18 to TRBJ1-5; 7 bases map to TRBD1. Per germline, CDR1 KGHSH and CDR2 LQKENI. The CDR3 sequence is 14 residues long. J lost 5 bases, V lost 1 base, and 2 bases had no gene match. Here the CDR3 reads CASSPRQGHQPQHF. In DNA, the CDR3 is TGTGCCAGCTCACCACGACAGGGCCATCAGCCCCAGCATTTT.

V is TRBV7-2 and J is TRBJ1-4; 7 bases align to TRBD1. Unmatched junction bases numbered 11, after V lost 4 bases and J lost 6 bases. This CDR3 region has 16 residues. CDR1 SGHTA and CDR2 FQGNSA come from the germline V gene. The CDR3 here is CASSSGQPARDEKLFF. Here the CDR3 DNA reads TGTGCCAGCAGCTCGGGACAGCCAGCACGGGATGAAAAACTGTTTTTT.

The genes are TRBV5-6 and TRBJ2-7, with 7 bases lining up with TRBD1. J was trimmed by 1 base and V by 4 bases; bases with no gene match: 5. Germline V CDR1 and CDR2: SGHDT, YYEEEE. This CDR3 is 14 amino acids long. The DNA of the CDR3 is TGTGCCAGCAGCGGAACAGGGGCTTCCTACGAGCAGTACTTC. It codes for CASSGTGASYEQYF.

This clone was found once. This chain connects TRBV6-1 to TRBJ1-1; D is uncertain. The CDR3 has 13 residues. Germline lookup yields CDR1 MNHNS and CDR2 SASEGT. The V end was cut by 5 bases, the J end by 3 bases, with 10 bases between. CDR3 in DNA: TGTGCCAGCAGTAACCAGATACACACTGAAGCTTTCTTT. It encodes CASSNQIHTEAFF.

This sequence joins TRBV7-8 and TRBJ1-4; D not certain. In germline, CDR1 is SGHVS, CDR2 FQNEAQ. This CDR3 contains 15 residues. The V end lost 2 bases, the J end lost 7 bases, and 14 bases lay between the germline ends. The CDR3 loop reads CASSLMAQEGEKLFF. The CDR3 DNA follows: TGTGCCAGCAGCTTAATGGCCCAAGAGGGTGAAAAACTGTTTTTT.